The 5 T cell receptor beta chains reported below all come from one sample, sequenced in a study of T cell changes during pregnancy in multiple sclerosis. Sequenced by immunoSEQ multiplex PCR; TCRdb stores in-frame clones only, minus some. The sample records about 42,000 clones, around 80% being singletons. This specimen was CD4+ T cells from peripheral blood mononuclear cells, taken before pregnancy. The source is a female donor with multiple sclerosis, enrolled in a pregnancy study.

The V call is TRBV19, the J call TRBJ2-7; TRBD2 agrees at 8 bases. V lost 7 bases and J lost 2; bases outside the gene matches: 7. The CDR3 consists of 14 residues. Looked up from germline, CDR1 is LNHDA and CDR2 is SQIVND (reference sequence). CDR3 in DNA: TGTGCCAGTACTCAACCGGGGGGGCCCTACGAGCAGTACTTC. This gives the protein CASTQPGGPYEQYF.

The chain couples TRBV6-5 to TRBJ1-3; 7 bases line up with TRBD1. CDR3 length: 14 amino acids. The V gene end was trimmed by 5 bases and the J gene end by 4 bases; junction bases not matched to a gene: 5. Germline CDR1 reads MNHEY; CDR2 reads SVGAGI. The CDR3 nucleotides are TGTGCCAGCAGTCCCGGGACAGCAGGAAACACCATATATTTT. The encoded protein is CASSPGTAGNTIYF.

CDR3 amino acids: CASSPEQQALHF. The CDR3 DNA reads as TGTGCCAGCTCACCAGAACAACAAGCCCTCCACTTT. The chain couples TRBV18 to TRBJ1-6; D not resolved. V lost 2 bases and J lost 14, with 10 bases in between. The CDR3 is made up of 12 amino acids. Germline CDR1 is KGHSH and CDR2 is LQKENI.

The V gene is TRBV5-1, the J gene TRBJ1-2; no definite D call. V lost 0 bases and J lost 0, with 6 bases in between. The CDR3 is made up of 14 amino acids. CDR1 and CDR2 (germline): SGHRS, YFSETQ. The CDR3 loop is CASSLDSPNYGYTF. In DNA, the CDR3 is TGCGCCAGCAGCTTGGACAGCCCTAACTATGGCTACACCTTC.

The rearrangement uses TRBV19 and TRBJ2-7; TRBD1 agrees at 8 bases. The CDR3 spans 14 residues. CDR1 is LNHDA and CDR2 is SQIVND in the germline V gene (reference sequence). V dropped 5 bases and J dropped 5; count of bases not matched to a gene: 8. The CDR3 DNA sequence: TGTGCCAGTAGTTGGGGACAGGCGAACCACGAGCAGTACTTC. It encodes CASSWGQANHEQYF.